This paragraph reports one T cell receptor beta chain. Per the germline V gene, CDR1 is KGHSH and CDR2 is LQKENI. The CDR3 runs 11 residues. V was clipped by 3 bases and J by 4 bases, with 3 bases between them. The data derive from a study of Ad26.COV2.S vaccination and SARS-CoV-2 variants. Study-level information: Ad26.COV2.S arm of COV1001 included the donor.

Treatment here: approximately 18 received Ad26.COV2.S at low or high dose, single or two shots; about five received placebo; per-sample allocation not given. Material that was analyzed had been drawn on day 63 after the first vaccine or placebo injection. It was an adult aged 18-55 years in Boston who was the donor. Generated by immunoSEQ multiplex PCR, the TCRdb table keeps only in-frame clones and is missing some. The data show fewer than 900,000 clones, more than 80% seen once. This chain uses TRBV18 with TRBJ1-1; D call uncertain. Sequencing used peripheral blood, obtained in a trial of Ad26.COV2.S vaccine versus placebo. This TCR derives from a person aged 18-65 years who received the Ad26.COV2.S COVID-19 vaccine or a placebo. The CDR3: CASSPFTEAFF. Here the CDR3 DNA reads TGTGCCAGCTCACCGTTCACTGAAGCTTTCTTT.